These 14 T cell receptor beta chains were all obtained from the same sample, sequenced in a study of T cells after yellow fever vaccination. Using its own MiXCR run on the 5' RACE reads, TCRdb lists one record per CDR3 protein. The sample consists of a few hundred thousand distinct CDR3 sequences, about 4% of them appearing once. The source material was PBMCs, sampled 5 days after the yellow fever booster vaccination. These TCRs come from a young man who received the YFV17D yellow fever vaccine.

The rearrangement uses TRBV20-1 and TRBJ2-3; 10 bases map to TRBD1. The CDR3 sequence is 19 residues long. V shed 6 bases and J 2 bases; nucleotides not matched to a gene: 20. The germline gives CDR1 DFQATT, CDR2 SNEGSKA (reference sequence). CDR3 DNA sequence: TGCAGTGCCAGATTATCCGGGACAGGGGTATCTCTACTCACAGATACGCAGTATTTT. It codes for CSARLSGTGVSLLTDTQYF.

This clonotype has at least ten counts. The chain couples TRBV5-1 to TRBJ2-1, with 10 bases matching TRBD2. The CDR3 totals 15 residues. V was clipped by 4 bases and J by 4 bases; unmatched bases: 5. Germline loops: CDR1 SGHRS, CDR2 YFSETQ. The CDR3 here is CASSQTSGLYNEQFF. CDR3 sequence (DNA): TGCGCCAGCAGCCAGACTAGCGGGCTTTACAATGAGCAGTTCTTC.

The chain links TRBV7-2 to TRBJ2-1; 9 nucleotides line up with TRBD2. This CDR3 has 14 amino acids. After removal of 4 bases from V and 8 bases from J, the junction contained 6 bases not matched to a gene. Germline V gene sequence: CDR1 SGHTA, CDR2 FQGNSA. The CDR3 coding sequence is TGTGCCAGCAGCTGGCGGGGGGGCGGGGATGAGCAGTTCTTC. Its protein is CASSWRGGGDEQFF.

This clonotype was counted at least ten times. The chain carries TRBV6-2 or TRBV6-3 and TRBJ1-6, with D uncertain. The germline V gene encodes CDR1 MNHEY and CDR2 SVGEGT. This CDR3 region has 13 residues. Trimming left V 6 bases short and J 8 bases short, with 11 bases between. The CDR3 coding sequence is TGTGCCAGCAGGGGAAGACTGGATTCACCCCTCCACTTT. Translating it yields CASRGRLDSPLHF.

In this sample, this clonotype turned up a few times. This sequence joins TRBV7-9 and TRBJ2-5; D is unclear. The CDR3 covers 15 residues. In germline, CDR1 is SEHNR, CDR2 FQNEAQ (reference sequence). V gave up 5 bases and J gave up 3 bases, with 16 bases separating them. The CDR3, as DNA: TGTGCCAGCAGCCCTCCTGGAGAACAGAAAGAGACCCAGTACTTC. Amino acids: CASSPPGEQKETQYF.

This chain connects TRBV6-2 or TRBV6-3 to TRBJ2-1, with a weak D call TRBD1 (6 bases). Germline assignment: CDR1 MNHEY and CDR2 SVGEGT. This CDR3 region has 11 residues. Between the trimmed V and J ends, which lost 5 bases and 13 bases, there was a span of 12 bases. The CDR3 bases are TGTGCCAGCAGTCACGGGACACCACAGTTCTTC. This sequence encodes CASSHGTPQFF.

The chain combines TRBV5-1 with TRBJ2-3, with TRBD2 matching 13 bases. The CDR3 loop spans 15 amino acids. CDR1 and CDR2 (germline): SGHRS, YFSETQ. J was trimmed by 4 bases and V by 6 bases; bases with no gene match: 5. DNA for the CDR3: TGCGCCAGCACCAGACTAGCGGGGGGTGCAGATACGCAGTATTTT. It specifies CASTRLAGGADTQYF.

The chain combines TRBV19 with TRBJ2-3; 14 bases are a match to TRBD2. This CDR3 has 15 residues. The V gene's germline CDR1 is LNHDA and CDR2 SQIVND (reference sequence). V dropped 6 bases and J dropped 7; count of bases not matched to a gene: 6. The CDR3 coding sequence is TGTGCCAGTAGAACGACTAGCGGGGGGGCCTATACGCAGTATTTT. It specifies CASRTTSGGAYTQYF.

This clonotype showed up many times. This sequence joins TRBV28 and TRBJ2-7, with D possibly matching TRBD1 (6 bases). Trimming took 3 bases from V and 5 from J, leaving 8 bases between them. CDR1 and CDR2 from the germline V gene are MDHEN and SYDVKM. There are 12 residues in the CDR3. The CDR3, as DNA: TGTGCCAGCAGTTTTGGGGGCAACGAGCAGTACGTC. Its translation: CASSFGGNEQYV.

This clonotype was detected ten times or more. The chain couples TRBV4-2 to TRBJ1-2, with 9 nucleotides matching TRBD1. This CDR3 comprises 14 residues. The junction had 1 base not matched to a gene; V was cut back by 4 bases and J by 1 base. Germline CDR1 is LGHNA and CDR2 is YNFKEQ. The chain's CDR3 is CASSPDRGNYGYTF. CDR3 nucleotides: TGTGCCAGCAGCCCGGACAGGGGTAACTATGGCTACACCTTC.

This clonotype was recorded a few times. This chain uses TRBV25-1 with TRBJ2-7; D gene ambiguous. The CDR3 runs 12 residues. Germline assignment: CDR1 MGHDK and CDR2 SYGVNS. The CDR3 reads CASCDNSYEQYF. In DNA form, the CDR3 reads TGTGCGAGCTGTGACAACTCCTACGAGCAGTACTTC.

Written as DNA, the CDR3 is TGTGCCAGCAGCTTGAGTTTCGACACCGGGGAGCTGTTTTTT. This sequence encodes CASSLSFDTGELFF. The chain is built from TRBV11-3 and TRBJ2-2; D is ambiguous. The CDR3 has 14 residues. Germline loops: CDR1 SGHNT, CDR2 YENEEA. The V end lost 3 bases, the J end lost 3 bases, and 8 bases lay between the germline ends.

There are many counts of this clonotype. The chain carries TRBV20-1 and TRBJ2-5; D gene unclear. V dropped 1 base and J dropped 3 bases, with 9 bases sitting between them. Germline V lookup: CDR1 DFQATT, CDR2 SNEGSKA (reference sequence). The CDR3 sequence is 13 residues long. The CDR3 DNA reads as TGCAGTGCTAGAGGGCGCGGTAAAGAGACCCAGTACTTC. Its translation is CSARGRGKETQYF.

This clonotype was seen ten or more times. V usage is TRBV7-2 and J usage is TRBJ2-2; D is unclear. CDR1 is SGHTA, CDR2 FQGNSA, per germline. The CDR3 has 13 amino acids. Trimming pared 3 bases from V and 0 bases from J, leaving 2 bases between. The CDR3 is CASSFSNTGELFF. The CDR3 DNA reads as TGTGCCAGCAGCTTCTCGAACACCGGGGAGCTGTTTTTT. Based on the CDR3 plus reference TRBV7-2 and TRBJ2-2, the full variable domain is GAGVSQSPSNKVTEKGKDVELRCDPISGHTALYWYRQSLGQGLEFLIYFQGNSAPDKSGLPSDRFSAERTGGSVSTLTIQRTQQEDSAVYLCASSFSNTGELFFGEGSRLTVL.